This T cell receptor (beta chain) stems from a study of cytomegalovirus exposure and HLA in healthy donors. This clone was detected only once. PCR employed 60 Vbeta and 13 Jbeta primers. Profiling relied on immunoSEQ multiplex PCR, and the TCRdb table lists in-frame clones only, not all of them. The table records about 180,000 clones, just over 75% of them present only once. Germline lookup yields CDR1 LNHDA and CDR2 SQIVND (reference sequence). The CDR3 totals 18 residues. The V gene end was trimmed by 5 bases and the J gene end by 3 bases; junction bases not matched to a gene: 13. The TCR originated in a woman aged 55-69 years in good health and CMV-seropositive. Sequenced material: PBMCs. J is TRBJ1-1 and V is TRBV19; 12 nucleotides agree with TRBD1. CDR3 bases: TGTGCCAGTAGTCCCTCGGGACAGGGGGCATTGGGTTACACTGAAGCTTTCTTT. This translates into CASSPSGQGALGYTEAFF.